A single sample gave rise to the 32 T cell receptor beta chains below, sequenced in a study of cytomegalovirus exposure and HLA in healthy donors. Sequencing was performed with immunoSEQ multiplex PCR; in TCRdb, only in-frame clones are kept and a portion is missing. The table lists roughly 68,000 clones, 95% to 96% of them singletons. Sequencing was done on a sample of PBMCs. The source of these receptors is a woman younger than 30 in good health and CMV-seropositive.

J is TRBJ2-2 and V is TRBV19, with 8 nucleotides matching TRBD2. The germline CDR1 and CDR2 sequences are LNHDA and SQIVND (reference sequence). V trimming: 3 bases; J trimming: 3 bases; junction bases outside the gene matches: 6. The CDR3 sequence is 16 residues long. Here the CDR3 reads CASSMDGRAYTGELFF. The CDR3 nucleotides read TGTGCCAGTAGTATGGACGGGAGGGCCTACACCGGGGAGCTGTTTTTT.

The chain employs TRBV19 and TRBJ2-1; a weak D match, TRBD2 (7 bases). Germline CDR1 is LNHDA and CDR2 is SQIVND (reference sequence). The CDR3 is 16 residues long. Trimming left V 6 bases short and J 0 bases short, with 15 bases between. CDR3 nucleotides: TGTGCCAGTAGGAGGGGGGGGGATGGCTCCTACAATGAGCAGTTCTTC. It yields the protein CASRRGGDGSYNEQFF.

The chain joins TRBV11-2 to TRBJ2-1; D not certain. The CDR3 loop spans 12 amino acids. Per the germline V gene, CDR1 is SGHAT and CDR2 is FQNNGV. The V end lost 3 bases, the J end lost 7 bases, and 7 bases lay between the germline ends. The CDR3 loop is CASSFERNEQFF. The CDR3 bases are TGTGCCAGCAGCTTTGAACGGAATGAGCAGTTCTTC.

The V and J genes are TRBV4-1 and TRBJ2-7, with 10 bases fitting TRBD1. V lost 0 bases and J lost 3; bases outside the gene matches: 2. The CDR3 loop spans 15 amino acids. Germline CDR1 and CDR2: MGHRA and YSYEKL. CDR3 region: CASSQEGTGVYEQYF. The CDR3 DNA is TGCGCCAGCAGCCAAGAGGGGACAGGGGTCTACGAGCAGTACTTC.

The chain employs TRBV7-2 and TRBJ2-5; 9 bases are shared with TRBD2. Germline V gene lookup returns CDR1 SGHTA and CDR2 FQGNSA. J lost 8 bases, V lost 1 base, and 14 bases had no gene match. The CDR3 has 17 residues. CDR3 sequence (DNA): TGTGCCAGCAGCTTAGACGTAGTCCCGACTAGCGGTTCAACCCAGTACTTC. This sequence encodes CASSLDVVPTSGSTQYF.

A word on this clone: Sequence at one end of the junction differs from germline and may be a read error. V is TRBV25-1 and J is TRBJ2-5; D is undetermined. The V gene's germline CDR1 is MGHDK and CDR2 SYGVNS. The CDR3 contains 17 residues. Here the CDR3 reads CASSEYDPGGYQETQYF. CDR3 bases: TGTGCCAGCAGCGAATACGATCCAGGTGGCTACCAAGAGACCCAGTACTTC.

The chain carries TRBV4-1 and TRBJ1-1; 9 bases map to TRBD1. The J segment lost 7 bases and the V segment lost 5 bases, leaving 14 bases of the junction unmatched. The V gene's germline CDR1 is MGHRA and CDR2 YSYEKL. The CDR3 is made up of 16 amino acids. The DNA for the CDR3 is TGCGCCAGCAGCTCCGGGACAGGGACCTCGCTTGGTGAAGCTTTCTTT. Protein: CASSSGTGTSLGEAFF.

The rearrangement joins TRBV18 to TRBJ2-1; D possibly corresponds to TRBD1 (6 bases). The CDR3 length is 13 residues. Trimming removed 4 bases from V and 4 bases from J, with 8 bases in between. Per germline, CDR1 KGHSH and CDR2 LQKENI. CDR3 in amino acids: CASSLQGYNEQFF. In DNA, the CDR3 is TGTGCCAGCTCACTACAGGGTTACAATGAGCAGTTCTTC.

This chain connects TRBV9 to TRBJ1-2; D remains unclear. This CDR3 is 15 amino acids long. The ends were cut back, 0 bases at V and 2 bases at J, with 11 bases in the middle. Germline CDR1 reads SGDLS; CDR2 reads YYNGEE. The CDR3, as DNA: TGTGCCAGCAGCGTAGAGGGAGCCCGCAACTATGGCTACACCTTC. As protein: CASSVEGARNYGYTF.

Here the CDR3 reads CASSLEGGVETQYF. CDR3 in DNA: TGTGCCAGCAGCTTAGAAGGAGGGGTAGAGACCCAGTACTTC. The chain has TRBV7-2 and TRBJ2-5; possibly TRBD2 for D (6 bases). This CDR3 contains 14 residues. V was cut by 1 base and J by 4 bases, with 10 bases left in between. Germline V gene lookup returns CDR1 SGHTA and CDR2 FQGNSA. The whole variable domain, remainder taken from reference TRBV7-2 and TRBJ2-5, is GAGVSQSPSNKVTEKGKDVELRCDPISGHTALYWYRQSLGQGLEFLIYFQGNSAPDKSGLPSDRFSAERTGGSVSTLTIQRTQQEDSAVYLCASSLEGGVETQYFGPGTRLLVL.

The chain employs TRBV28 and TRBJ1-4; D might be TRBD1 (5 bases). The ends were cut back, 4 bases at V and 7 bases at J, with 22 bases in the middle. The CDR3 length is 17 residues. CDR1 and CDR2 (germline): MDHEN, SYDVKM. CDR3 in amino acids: CASSSYSINRMGEKLFF. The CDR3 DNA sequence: TGTGCCAGCAGTTCCTATTCTATAAACAGGATGGGTGAAAAACTGTTTTTT. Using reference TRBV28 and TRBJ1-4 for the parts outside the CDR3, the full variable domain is DVKVTQSSRYLVKRTGEKVFLECVQDMDHENMFWYRQDPGLGLRLIYFSYDVKMKEKGDIPEGYSVSREKKERFSLILESASTNQTSMYLCASSSYSINRMGEKLFFGSGTQLSVL.

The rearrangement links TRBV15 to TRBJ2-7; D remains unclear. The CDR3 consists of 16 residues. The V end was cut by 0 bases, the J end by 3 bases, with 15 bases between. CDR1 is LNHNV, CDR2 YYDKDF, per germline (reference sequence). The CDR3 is CATSRDPAGKGYEQYF. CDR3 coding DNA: TGTGCCACCAGCAGAGATCCCGCAGGAAAAGGCTACGAGCAGTACTTC.

DNA of the CDR3: TGTGCCAGCAGACCCACTACTAGCGGGAGGGCCGTCGGGGAGCTGTTTTTT. This encodes CASRPTTSGRAVGELFF. V usage is TRBV28 and J usage is TRBJ2-2, with 13 bases that match TRBD2. Germline CDR1 is MDHEN and CDR2 is SYDVKM. CDR3 length: 17 residues. V was pared by 6 bases and J by 7 bases, with 11 bases of the junction left unmatched. Complete variable domain (other parts from reference TRBV28 and TRBJ2-2): DVKVTQSSRYLVKRTGEKVFLECVQDMDHENMFWYRQDPGLGLRLIYFSYDVKMKEKGDIPEGYSVSREKKERFSLILESASTNQTSMYLCASRPTTSGRAVGELFFGEGSRLTVL.

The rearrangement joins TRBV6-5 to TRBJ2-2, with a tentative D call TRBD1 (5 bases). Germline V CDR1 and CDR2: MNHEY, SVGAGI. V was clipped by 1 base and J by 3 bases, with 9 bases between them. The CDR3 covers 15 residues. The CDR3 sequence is CASSYFAGHTGELFF. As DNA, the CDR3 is TGTGCCAGCAGTTACTTCGCAGGGCACACCGGGGAGCTGTTTTTT.

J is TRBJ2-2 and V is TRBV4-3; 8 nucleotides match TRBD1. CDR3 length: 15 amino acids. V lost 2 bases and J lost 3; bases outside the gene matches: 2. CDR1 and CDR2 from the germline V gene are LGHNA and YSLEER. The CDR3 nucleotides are TGCGCCAGCAGCCAATGGACAGGGTACACCGGGGAGCTGTTTTTT. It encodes CASSQWTGYTGELFF.

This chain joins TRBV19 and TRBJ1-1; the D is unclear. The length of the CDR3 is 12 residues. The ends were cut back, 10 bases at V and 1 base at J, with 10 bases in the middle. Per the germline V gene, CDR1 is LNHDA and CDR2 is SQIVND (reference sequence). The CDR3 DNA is TGTGCCACGGGAATTCCGAACACTGAAGCTTTCTTT. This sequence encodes CATGIPNTEAFF.

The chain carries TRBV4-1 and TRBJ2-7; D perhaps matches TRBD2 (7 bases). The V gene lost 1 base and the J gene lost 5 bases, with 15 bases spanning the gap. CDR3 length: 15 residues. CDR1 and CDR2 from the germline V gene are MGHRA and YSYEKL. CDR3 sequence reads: CASSQGGAGRDEQYF. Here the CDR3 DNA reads TGCGCCAGCAGCCAAGGGGGGGCAGGGAGGGACGAGCAGTACTTC.

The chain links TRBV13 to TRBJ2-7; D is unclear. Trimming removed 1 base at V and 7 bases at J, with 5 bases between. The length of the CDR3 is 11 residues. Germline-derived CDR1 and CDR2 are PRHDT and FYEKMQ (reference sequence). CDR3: CASSLEREQYF. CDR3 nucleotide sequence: TGTGCCAGCAGCTTAGAACGGGAGCAGTACTTC.

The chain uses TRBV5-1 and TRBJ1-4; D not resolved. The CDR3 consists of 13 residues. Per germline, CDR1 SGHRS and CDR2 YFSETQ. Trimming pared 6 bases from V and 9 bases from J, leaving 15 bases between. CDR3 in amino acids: CASTGGDRKKLFF. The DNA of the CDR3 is TGCGCCAGCACGGGTGGAGATAGGAAAAAACTGTTTTTT.

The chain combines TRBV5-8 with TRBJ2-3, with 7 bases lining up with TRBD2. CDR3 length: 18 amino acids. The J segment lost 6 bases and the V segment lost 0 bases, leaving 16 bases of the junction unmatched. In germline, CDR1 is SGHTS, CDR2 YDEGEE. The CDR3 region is CASSLGIGEGWSSDTQYF. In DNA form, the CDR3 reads TGTGCCAGCAGCTTGGGGATTGGGGAGGGATGGTCGTCGGATACGCAGTATTTT.

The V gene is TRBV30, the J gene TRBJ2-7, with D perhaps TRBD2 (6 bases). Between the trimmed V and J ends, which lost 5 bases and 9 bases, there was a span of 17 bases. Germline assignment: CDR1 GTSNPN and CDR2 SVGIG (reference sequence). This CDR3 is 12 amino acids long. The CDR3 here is CAWEGGGKTQYF. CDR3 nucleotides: TGTGCCTGGGAAGGTGGCGGGAAGACGCAGTACTTC.

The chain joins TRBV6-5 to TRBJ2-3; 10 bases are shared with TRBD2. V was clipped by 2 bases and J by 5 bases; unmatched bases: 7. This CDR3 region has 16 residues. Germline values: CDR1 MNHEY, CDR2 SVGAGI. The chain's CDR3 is CASSYDGLAAEDTQYF. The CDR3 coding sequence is TGTGCCAGCAGTTACGACGGACTAGCGGCAGAAGATACGCAGTATTTT.

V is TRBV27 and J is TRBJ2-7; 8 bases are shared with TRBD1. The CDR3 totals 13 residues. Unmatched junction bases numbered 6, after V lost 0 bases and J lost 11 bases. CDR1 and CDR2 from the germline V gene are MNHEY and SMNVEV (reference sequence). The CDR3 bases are TGTGCCAGCAGTTTATCGCCAGGGGGCATTGAGTACTTC. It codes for CASSLSPGGIEYF.

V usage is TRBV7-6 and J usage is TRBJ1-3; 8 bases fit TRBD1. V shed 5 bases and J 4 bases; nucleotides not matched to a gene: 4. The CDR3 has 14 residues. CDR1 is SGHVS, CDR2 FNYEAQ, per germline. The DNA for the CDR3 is TGTGCCAGCAGCCGACAGGGGAGGGGAAACACCATATATTTT. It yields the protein CASSRQGRGNTIYF.

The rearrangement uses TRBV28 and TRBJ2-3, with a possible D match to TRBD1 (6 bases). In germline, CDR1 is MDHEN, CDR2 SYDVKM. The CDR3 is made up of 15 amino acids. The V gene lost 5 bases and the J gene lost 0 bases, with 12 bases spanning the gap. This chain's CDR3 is CASSTGLTSTDTQYF. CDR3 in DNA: TGTGCCAGCAGTACAGGGTTAACTAGCACAGATACGCAGTATTTT. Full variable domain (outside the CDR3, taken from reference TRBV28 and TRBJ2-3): DVKVTQSSRYLVKRTGEKVFLECVQDMDHENMFWYRQDPGLGLRLIYFSYDVKMKEKGDIPEGYSVSREKKERFSLILESASTNQTSMYLCASSTGLTSTDTQYFGPGTRLTVL.

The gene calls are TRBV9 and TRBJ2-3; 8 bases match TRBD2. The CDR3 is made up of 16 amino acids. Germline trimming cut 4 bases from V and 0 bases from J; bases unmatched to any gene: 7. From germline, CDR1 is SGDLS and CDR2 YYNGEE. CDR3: CASSSRTSSSTDTQYF. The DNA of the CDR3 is TGTGCCAGCAGCTCCCGGACTAGCAGTAGCACAGATACGCAGTATTTT.

The CDR3 loop reads CAWSDGRFEKLFF. The CDR3 DNA is TGTGCCTGGAGTGACGGGAGATTTGAAAAACTGTTTTTT. The chain couples TRBV30 to TRBJ1-4; D remains ambiguous. Germline assignment: CDR1 GTSNPN and CDR2 SVGIG (reference sequence). The CDR3 is made up of 13 amino acids. V gave up 1 base and J gave up 7 bases, with 10 bases separating them. The variable domain in full, with the rest retrieved from reference TRBV30 and TRBJ1-4, is SQTIHQWPATLVQPVGSPLSLECTVEGTSNPNLYWYRQAAGRGLQLLFYSVGIGQISSEVPQNLSASRPQDRQFILSSKKLLLSDSGFYLCAWSDGRFEKLFFGSGTQLSVL.

The CDR3 spells CASSWAGVNYEQYF. The CDR3 bases are TGTGCCAGCAGTTGGGCGGGAGTAAACTACGAGCAGTACTTC. The chain uses TRBV6-5 and TRBJ2-7; 7 nucleotides agree with TRBD2. The junction had 6 bases not matched to a gene; V was cut back by 4 bases and J by 3 bases. This CDR3 region has 14 residues. The germline V gene has CDR1 MNHEY and CDR2 SVGAGI.

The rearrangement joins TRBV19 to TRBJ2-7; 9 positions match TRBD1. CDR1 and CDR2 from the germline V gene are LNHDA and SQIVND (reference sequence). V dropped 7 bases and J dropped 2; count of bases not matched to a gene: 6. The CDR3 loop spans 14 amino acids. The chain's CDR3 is CASKPGQGTYEQYF. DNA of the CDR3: TGTGCCAGTAAGCCGGGACAGGGTACCTACGAGCAGTACTTC.

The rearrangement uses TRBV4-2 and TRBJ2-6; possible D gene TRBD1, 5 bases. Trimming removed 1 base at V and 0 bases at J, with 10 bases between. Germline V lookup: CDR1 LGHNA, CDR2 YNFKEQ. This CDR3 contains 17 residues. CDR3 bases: TGTGCCAGCAGCCAAGGTGACAGCCACTCTGGGGCCAACGTCCTGACTTTC. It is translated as CASSQGDSHSGANVLTF.

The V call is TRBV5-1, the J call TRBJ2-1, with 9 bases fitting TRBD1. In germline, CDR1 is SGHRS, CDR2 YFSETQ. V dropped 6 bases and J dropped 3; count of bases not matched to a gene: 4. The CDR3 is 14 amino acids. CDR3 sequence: CASTPGQGYNEQFF. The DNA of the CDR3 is TGCGCCAGCACTCCGGGACAGGGCTACAATGAGCAGTTCTTC. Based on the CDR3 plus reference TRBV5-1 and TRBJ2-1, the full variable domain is KAGVTQTPRYLIKTRGQQVTLSCSPISGHRSVSWYQQTPGQGLQFLFEYFSETQRNKGNFPGRFSGRQFSNSRSEMNVSTLELGDSALYLCASTPGQGYNEQFFGPGTRLTVL.

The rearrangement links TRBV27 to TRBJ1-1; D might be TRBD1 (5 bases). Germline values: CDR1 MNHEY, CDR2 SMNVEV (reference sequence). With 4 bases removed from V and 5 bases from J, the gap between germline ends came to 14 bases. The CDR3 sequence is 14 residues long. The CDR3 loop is CASSSFRGETEAFF. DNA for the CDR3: TGTGCCAGCAGTTCCTTCCGGGGGGAGACTGAAGCTTTCTTT.